These T cell receptor beta chains were read from a single sample in a study of T cell changes during pregnancy in multiple sclerosis. The data were produced by immunoSEQ multiplex PCR, yet TCRdb's version contains in-frame clones alone and is incomplete. The sample has approximately 100,000 clones, approximately 89% seen once. The sample here was peripheral blood, taken after pregnancy. The receptors were gathered from a female donor with multiple sclerosis, enrolled in a pregnancy study. Both conserved end residues are part of each CDR3. The D gene is left open where the match is weak. Size values are once, few and many counts, or a class for expanded clones, and some rows have none.

V gene,J gene,D gene,CDR3 length,clone size,CDR3 DNA,CDR3 protein
TRBV13,TRBJ2-1,TRBD2,16,NA,TGTGCCAGCAGCCCCTGGACTAGCGGGGGGGCTAATGAGCAGTTCTTC,CASSPWTSGGANEQFF
TRBV4-2,TRBJ2-3,TRBD2,17,NA,TGTGCCAGCAGCCAAGAGGGGGGGAGGGCAGAGTCAGATACGCAGTATTTT,CASSQEGGRAESDTQYF
TRBV18,TRBJ1-5,NA,15,NA,TGTGCCAGCTCACCAGGTGAGGTAAGGGGTCAGCCCCAGCATTTT,CASSPGEVRGQPQHF
TRBV7-9,TRBJ1-2,NA,15,few,TGTGCCAGCAGCTTAGTCGGGGGGTTACTAGGAGGCTACACCTTC,CASSLVGGLLGGYTF
TRBV6-1,TRBJ1-5,NA,15,once,TGTGCCAGCAGTGAACTACAGATCAACAATCAGCCCCAGCATTTT,CASSELQINNQPQHF
TRBV6-5,TRBJ2-1,TRBD1,15,NA,TGTGCCAGCAGAAATAAGGGACAGGGCTACAATGAGCAGTTCTTC,CASRNKGQGYNEQFF
TRBV7-2,TRBJ1-4,TRBD1,15,NA,TGTGCCAGCAGCTTGCCGGGACAGGGGAATGAAAAACTGTTTTTT,CASSLPGQGNEKLFF
TRBV30,TRBJ2-1,TRBD2,14,NA,TGTGCCTGGAGTTCGCTAGCGGGGTACAATGAGCAGTTCTTC,CAWSSLAGYNEQFF
TRBV13,TRBJ1-2,NA,13,NA,TGTGCCAGCAGCTTAGGACAGGCCTATGGCTACACCTTC,CASSLGQAYGYTF
TRBV4-1,TRBJ2-1,NA,17,NA,TGCGCCAGCAGCCAAGAATCCGGACCGGGATTCATGAATGAGCAGTTCTTC,CASSQESGPGFMNEQFF
TRBV15,TRBJ1-5,NA,13,NA,TGTGCCACCAGCATCCCAGGCAATCAGCCCCAGCATTTT,CATSIPGNQPQHF
TRBV2,TRBJ1-3,TRBD1,11,NA,TGTGCCAGCAGGGGACAGGGGGCTAACTGTTTT,CASRGQGANCF
TRBV7-6,TRBJ1-1,NA,17,NA,TGTGCCAGCAGCTTAATCTTCTCGGGACAACTGAACACTGAAGCTTTCTTT,CASSLIFSGQLNTEAFF
TRBV2,TRBJ2-7,TRBD2,16,NA,TGTGCCAGCAGTGAAATTTACGGGGGGGGTTCCTACGAGCAGTACTTC,CASSEIYGGGSYEQYF
TRBV5-4,TRBJ1-5,TRBD1,15,NA,TGTGCCAGCAGCCCGGGACAGGGTGATAGACAGCCCCAGCATTTT,CASSPGQGDRQPQHF
TRBV7-3,TRBJ1-5,NA,14,NA,TGTGCCAGCAGCTCGGGACACGCCGTGGGGCCCCAGCATTTT,CASSSGHAVGPQHF
TRBV19,TRBJ2-7,NA,14,NA,TGTGCCAGTAGTATGTCTAGCCCTCCCTACGAGCAGTACTTC,CASSMSSPPYEQYF